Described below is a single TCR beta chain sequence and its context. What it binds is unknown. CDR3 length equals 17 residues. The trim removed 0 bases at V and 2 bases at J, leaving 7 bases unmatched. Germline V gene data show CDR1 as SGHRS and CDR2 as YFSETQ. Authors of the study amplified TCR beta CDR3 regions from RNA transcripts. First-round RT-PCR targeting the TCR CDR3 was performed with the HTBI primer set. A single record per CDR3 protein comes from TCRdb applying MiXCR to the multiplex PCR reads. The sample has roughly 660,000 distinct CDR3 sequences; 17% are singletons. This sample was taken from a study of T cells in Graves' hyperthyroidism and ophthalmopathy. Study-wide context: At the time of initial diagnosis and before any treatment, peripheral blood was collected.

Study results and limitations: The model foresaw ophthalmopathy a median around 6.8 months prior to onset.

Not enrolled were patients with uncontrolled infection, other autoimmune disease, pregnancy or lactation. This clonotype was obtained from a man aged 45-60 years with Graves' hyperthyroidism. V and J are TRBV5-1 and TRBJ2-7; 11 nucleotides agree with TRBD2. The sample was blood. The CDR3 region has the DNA TGCGCCAGCAGCTTGGGCGTGGGACTAGCGGTAACCTACGAGCAGTACTTC. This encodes CASSLGVGLAVTYEQYF.